This TCR beta chain was profiled in a study of shared clonotypes between healthy human individuals. Study findings and constraints: Estimated richness values were generally larger in naive subsets than in memory subsets.

About this clone: Its antigen is unknown.

CDR3 size: 14 residues. The V segment lost 2 bases and the J segment 7 bases; nucleotides outside the gene matches: 4. CDR1 and CDR2 from the germline V gene are MDHEN and SYDVKM. Measured with immunoSEQ multiplex PCR; TCRdb has only the in-frame clones, and not every one. The table shows fewer than 150,000 clones, with about 62% occurring only once. The chain is built from TRBV28 and TRBJ1-4, with TRBD1 matching over 7 bases. This TCR was sampled from a woman in her twenties or thirties in good health. Sequenced sample: memory CD8+ T cells sorted from blood. The subset: CD45RO+ cells pooled with CCR7-negative TemRA cells. The CDR3 loop reads CASSLEGASEKLFF. CDR3 nucleotides: TGTGCCAGCAGTTTAGAGGGGGCGAGTGAAAAACTGTTTTTT. The full variable domain, rest sourced from reference TRBV28 and TRBJ1-4, is DVKVTQSSRYLVKRTGEKVFLECVQDMDHENMFWYRQDPGLGLRLIYFSYDVKMKEKGDIPEGYSVSREKKERFSLILESASTNQTSMYLCASSLEGASEKLFFGSGTQLSVL.